The following is a T cell receptor (beta chain) sequence with its context. Its target is not known. This sample stems from a study of beta chain features in type 1 diabetes. About the research overall: All of the samples together had 85 million to 130 million sorted cells examined. Findings of the study overall: Moderately but significantly shorter TCRB CDR3s were found in Type 1 diabetes patients in all four CD4+ subsets. Type 1 diabetes patients had VDJ junctions that carried fewer insertions and more deletions. The question of HLA type influencing TCRB rearrangement was one that remained unresolved here. Shorter templates might be favored by PCR, equally in patients and controls.

As every portion of the isolated RNA was reverse transcribed, the sequencing read expressed TCRB transcripts. Some clones are missing from TCRdb's copy, which holds only in-frame ones; the method was immunoSEQ multiplex PCR. This table has 250,000 to 300,000 clones, about 24% appearing once. Deletions cut 4 bases from V and 4 bases from J, with 17 bases between. Per germline, CDR1 SGDLS and CDR2 YYNGEE. The length of the CDR3 is 15 residues. The TCR was taken from a woman under 40 with type 1 diabetes. The chain is built from TRBV9 and TRBJ1-2; maybe TRBD1 (6 bases). Sequencing was done on a sample of naive CD4+ T cells from blood. This CDR3 reads CASSQEGVAVYGYTF. CDR3 nucleotide sequence: TGTGCCAGCAGCCAAGAGGGGGTGGCAGTCTATGGCTACACCTTC.